This TCR beta chain was sequenced during a study of glioma-infiltrating T cells. The study, taken as a whole, reports: Above-expected tissue-blood divergence occurred in all gliomas, most in low-grade ones.

Points on this clonotype: Its antigen is unknown.

The iRepertoire nested amplicon-rescue multiplex PCR amplified TCR alpha and beta CDR3s from RNA. TCRdb passed the multiplex PCR reads through MiXCR, listing each CDR3 protein once. The data contain some 85,000 distinct CDR3 sequences, around 23% of them seen just once; the ten biggest clones take up 6.7%. The sequenced material came from glioma tissue, nonneoplastic brain tissue, or PBMCs (not recorded which). The clonotype was recovered from a human donor with low-grade glioma or glioblastoma, undergoing nonglioma brain surgery, or in good health (not recorded which).

The chain's CDR3 is CASSLRQGVETQYF. Here the CDR3 DNA reads TGTGCCAGCAGCTTGCGGCAGGGGGTGGAGACCCAGTACTTC. The chain uses TRBV5-4 and TRBJ2-5; 7 bases match TRBD1. With V trimmed by 1 base and J by 5 bases, 5 bases remained unmatched. The CDR3 has 14 amino acids. The germline gives CDR1 SGHNT, CDR2 YYREEE (reference sequence).